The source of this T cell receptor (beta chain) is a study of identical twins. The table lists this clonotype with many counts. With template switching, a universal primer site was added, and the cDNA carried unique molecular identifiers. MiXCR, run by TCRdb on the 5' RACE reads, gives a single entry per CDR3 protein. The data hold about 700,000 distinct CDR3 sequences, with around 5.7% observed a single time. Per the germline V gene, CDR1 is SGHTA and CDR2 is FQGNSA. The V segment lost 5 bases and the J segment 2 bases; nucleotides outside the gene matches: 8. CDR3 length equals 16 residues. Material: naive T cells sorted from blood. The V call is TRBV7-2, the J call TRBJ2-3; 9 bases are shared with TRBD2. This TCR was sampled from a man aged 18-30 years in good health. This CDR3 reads CASSLSGRTLTDTQYF. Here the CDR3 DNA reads TGTGCCAGCAGCCTAAGCGGGAGGACCCTCACAGATACGCAGTATTTT.